This entry features one T cell receptor beta chain sequence. Its antigen is unidentified. The sample originates from a study of cytomegalovirus exposure and HLA in healthy donors. The study, taken as a whole, reports: It was reportedly the case that the classifier diagnosed cytomegalovirus status with high specificity and sensitivity.

The PCR ran on 60 Vbeta and 13 Jbeta primers. TCRdb's table, derived via immunoSEQ multiplex PCR, lists solely in-frame clones and lacks some. The sample has about 130,000 clones; approximately 78% are singletons. V dropped 2 bases and J dropped 8 bases, with 16 bases sitting between them. CDR1 and CDR2 (germline): SGHRS, YFSETQ. The CDR3 length is 15 residues. V usage is TRBV5-1 and J usage is TRBJ1-4; D remains ambiguous. The sample was PBMCs. The TCR was taken from a female donor in good health and CMV-seronegative. CDR3 DNA sequence: TGCGCCAGCAGCTTTCAGCCTCCGCCAGGCGAAAAACTGTTTTTT. Translation: CASSFQPPPGEKLFF.